The rows below give T cell receptor beta chains drawn from one sample of a study of OX40 agonist ivuxolimab in advanced cancers. The assay was immunoSEQ multiplex PCR, and TCRdb's table has in-frame clones only and misses some. This sample has 80,000 to 85,000 clones, with about 86% found just once. This specimen was CD4+ or CD8+ T cells sorted from blood, taken in a trial of the OX40 agonist ivuxolimab. These receptors originate from an adult with an advanced solid tumor such as melanoma, head and neck, liver or kidney cancer. Both conserved end residues are part of each CDR3. A D gene is named only where the DNA matches it firmly. The listing skips clone size in some rows; elsewhere it reads once, few, many or a size class.

v_call	clone_size	d_call	j_call	cdr3_aa	cdr3_nt
TRBV4-1	.	.	TRBJ2-5	CASSQDWRTTVGETQYF	TGCGCCAGCAGCCAAGATTGGAGGACGACTGTTGGAGAGACCCAGTACTTC
TRBV6-5	.	.	TRBJ1-6	CASSYTPRGTNSPLHF	TGTGCCAGCAGTTACACCCCAAGGGGTACGAATTCACCCCTCCACTTT
TRBV5-1	.	.	TRBJ2-3	CASSYWRADTQYF	TGCGCCAGCAGCTACTGGCGGGCAGATACGCAGTATTTT
TRBV2	once	.	TRBJ1-3	CASVLGVSGNTIYF	TGTGCCAGCGTCCTGGGGGTTTCTGGAAACACCATATATTTT
TRBV9	once	TRBD1	TRBJ2-3	CASSPGTGDTQYF	TGTGCCAGCAGCCCGGGGACAGGCGATACGCAGTATTTT
TRBV6-5	.	TRBD2	TRBJ2-3	CASGGLAIGDTQYF	TGTGCCAGCGGGGGACTAGCGATTGGGGATACGCAGTATTTT
TRBV7-7	.	TRBD1	TRBJ2-1	CASSLYPKGTGDYNEQFF	TGTGCTAGCAGCTTATACCCGAAAGGGACAGGGGACTACAATGAGCAGTTCTTC
TRBV5-1	.	.	TRBJ1-2	CASSLTPGTLGYGYTF	TGCGCCAGCAGCTTGACTCCGGGGACGCTAGGCTATGGCTACACCTTC
TRBV6-1	.	TRBD1	TRBJ1-6	CASSPGGSYNSPLHF	TGTGCCAGCAGTCCAGGGGGCAGCTATAATTCACCCCTCCACTTT
TRBV4-1	.	.	TRBJ1-6	CASSQERSRDNSPLHF	TGCGCCAGCAGCCAAGAGCGAAGCAGGGATAATTCACCCCTCCACTTT
TRBV19	.	.	TRBJ2-2	CASNIYTGELFF	TGTGCCAGTAACATATACACCGGGGAGCTGTTTTTT
TRBV7-9	.	TRBD1	TRBJ2-7	CASSPGPQGVTYEQYF	TGTGCCAGCAGCCCGGGGCCACAGGGGGTTACCTACGAGCAGTACTTC
TRBV19	.	TRBD1	TRBJ1-4	CASSGTATNEKLFF	TGTGCCAGTAGCGGGACAGCAACTAATGAAAAACTGTTTTTT
TRBV6-8	.	.	TRBJ1-2	CASIPDHAGVYTF	TGTGCCAGCATTCCCGACCATGCAGGGGTCTACACCTTC
TRBV27	.	.	TRBJ2-1	CASSLLATRDEQFF	TGTGCCAGCAGTTTATTGGCCACCAGGGATGAGCAGTTCTTC
TRBV5-1	.	TRBD1	TRBJ1-1	CASSQSKDRGGTEAFF	TGCGCCAGCAGCCAGTCTAAGGACAGGGGAGGAACTGAAGCTTTCTTT
TRBV7-2	.	.	TRBJ1-1	CASSFGEGTEAFF	TGTGCCAGCAGCTTCGGGGAGGGCACTGAAGCTTTCTTT
TRBV10-3	.	.	TRBJ1-5	CAISGQRNQPQHF	TGTGCCATCAGTGGACAACGCAATCAGCCCCAGCATTTT
TRBV30	.	TRBD1	TRBJ2-3	CAWSAGPGGSQYF	TGTGCCTGGAGTGCCGGGCCAGGGGGTTCGCAGTATTTT
TRBV6-4	.	.	TRBJ1-1	CASSDSLFRAFF	TGTGCCAGCAGTGACTCGTTGTTTAGGGCTTTCTTT